The next 10 T cell receptor beta chains were all read from a single sample in a study of identical twins. TCRdb processed the 5' RACE reads anew with MiXCR; each CDR3 protein has one entry. The table has a few hundred thousand distinct CDR3 sequences, approximately 24% seen once. These data are also associated with another study on T cells expressing NK-cell markers.

Sequencing was carried out using CD4+ T cells sorted from blood. These receptors were obtained from a woman under 30 in good health.

The chain has TRBV6-1 and TRBJ1-1; 8 nucleotides line up with TRBD1. V shed 6 bases, J shed 4 bases, and the junction held 7 bases outside the gene matches. The CDR3 has 14 residues. Germline V CDR1 and CDR2: MNHNS, SASEGT. The CDR3 bases are TGTGCCAGCAGCGGACAGGGTGGGGGCACTGAAGCTTTCTTT. Encoded protein: CASSGQGGGTEAFF.

The chain uses TRBV3-1 and TRBJ2-7; 8 bases agree with TRBD1. With V trimmed by 3 bases and J by 4 bases, 8 bases remained unmatched. CDR1 and CDR2 from the germline V gene are LGHDT and YNNKEL (reference sequence). The CDR3 is 15 amino acids. The CDR3: CASSQFPGTGYEQYF. The CDR3 region has the DNA TGTGCCAGCAGCCAGTTCCCCGGGACAGGATACGAGCAGTACTTC.

The chain couples TRBV27 to TRBJ2-5; 10 bases agree with TRBD1. The CDR3 is 16 residues long. Germline V gene data show CDR1 as MNHEY and CDR2 as SMNVEV (reference sequence). With V trimmed by 4 bases and J by 4 bases, 9 bases remained unmatched. The CDR3 DNA is TGTGCCAGCAGTTCGGTGGGACAGGGGTCGGGAGAGACCCAGTACTTC. It specifies CASSSVGQGSGETQYF.

The sample holds many counts of this clonotype. The gene calls are TRBV25-1 and TRBJ2-5; no reliable D call. The V end lost 4 bases, the J end lost 3 bases, and 9 bases lay between the germline ends. Germline-derived CDR1 and CDR2 are MGHDK and SYGVNS. The CDR3 loop spans 13 amino acids. CDR3 loop: CASSVRSKETQYF. The CDR3 DNA sequence: TGTGCCAGCAGTGTCAGGTCCAAAGAGACCCAGTACTTC.

CDR3 in amino acids: CSVDAWGGGNEQFF. Written as DNA, the CDR3 is TGCAGCGTTGATGCCTGGGGCGGGGGGAATGAGCAGTTCTTC. V is TRBV29-1 and J is TRBJ2-1; TRBD2 matches at 8 bases. Looked up from germline, CDR1 is SQVTM and CDR2 is ANQGSEA. The CDR3 covers 14 residues. J was trimmed by 7 bases and V by 3 bases; bases with no gene match: 8.

This chain connects TRBV7-2 to TRBJ2-3, with D possibly matching TRBD2 (6 bases). The CDR3 extends over 15 amino acids. Germline CDR1 reads SGHTA; CDR2 reads FQGNSA. V was cut by 3 bases and J by 0 bases, with 10 bases left in between. The CDR3 loop is CASSFLSGSTDTQYF. For the CDR3, the DNA is TGTGCCAGCAGCTTCCTGAGCGGGAGCACAGATACGCAGTATTTT.

The J gene is TRBJ2-1, the V gene TRBV20-1; no firm D call. Germline V gene lookup returns CDR1 DFQATT and CDR2 SNEGSKA (reference sequence). CDR3 length equals 15 residues. Trimming removed 3 bases from V and 1 base from J, with 13 bases in between. Here the CDR3 DNA reads TGCAGTGCTAGTCCCGCAGCAGGTTCCTACAATGAGCAGTTCTTC. Protein: CSASPAAGSYNEQFF.

This clonotype was seen a few times. The rearrangement joins TRBV7-2 to TRBJ2-7; 15 positions agree with TRBD2. The CDR3 is 14 residues long. V was clipped by 6 bases and J by 7 bases; unmatched bases: 4. Germline V gene sequence: CDR1 SGHTA, CDR2 FQGNSA. Here the CDR3 reads CASSWTSGRGEQYF. CDR3 nucleotides: TGTGCCAGCAGTTGGACTAGCGGGAGGGGTGAGCAGTACTTC.

This clonotype has just a few counts. V usage is TRBV20-1 and J usage is TRBJ1-1; 8 nucleotides match TRBD1. CDR1 is DFQATT, CDR2 SNEGSKA, per germline (reference sequence). Losses at the gene ends were 6 bases for V and 5 bases for J; bases not matched to a gene: 14. The CDR3 is 15 amino acids. In nucleotides, the CDR3 is TGCAGTGCGACCCTGCAACAGGGGGGAGGGACTGAAGCTTTCTTT. Residues: CSATLQQGGGTEAFF.

DNA of the CDR3: TGTGCCAGCAGTTACTCGATTGGCGCAGCGGGGGGGCGATATGCTGGTGAGCAGTTCTTC. This codes for CASSYSIGAAGGRYAGEQFF. This chain links TRBV6-2 or TRBV6-3 with TRBJ2-1; 10 bases are a match to TRBD2. The CDR3 has 20 amino acids. Germline lookup yields CDR1 MNHEY and CDR2 SVGEGT. Trimming at V came to 0 bases and at J to 9 bases, leaving 20 bases not matched to a gene.